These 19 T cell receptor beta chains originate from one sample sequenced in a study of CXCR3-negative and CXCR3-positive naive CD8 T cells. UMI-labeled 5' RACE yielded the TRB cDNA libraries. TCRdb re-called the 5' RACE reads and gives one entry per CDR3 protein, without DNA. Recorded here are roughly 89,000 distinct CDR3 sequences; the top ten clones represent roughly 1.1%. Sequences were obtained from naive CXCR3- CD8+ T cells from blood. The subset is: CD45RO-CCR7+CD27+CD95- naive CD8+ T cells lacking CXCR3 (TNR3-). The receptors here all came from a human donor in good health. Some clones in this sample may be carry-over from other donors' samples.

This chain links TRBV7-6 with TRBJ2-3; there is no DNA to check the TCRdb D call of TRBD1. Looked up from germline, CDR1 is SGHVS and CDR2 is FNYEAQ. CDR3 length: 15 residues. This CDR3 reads CASSFGGGIADTQYF.

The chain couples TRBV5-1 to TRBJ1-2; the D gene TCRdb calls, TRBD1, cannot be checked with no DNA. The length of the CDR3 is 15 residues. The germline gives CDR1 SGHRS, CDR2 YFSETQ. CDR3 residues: CASSIYPGTGDGYTF. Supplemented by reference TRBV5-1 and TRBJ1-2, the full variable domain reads KAGVTQTPRYLIKTRGQQVTLSCSPISGHRSVSWYQQTPGQGLQFLFEYFSETQRNKGNFPGRFSGRQFSNSRSEMNVSTLELGDSALYLCASSIYPGTGDGYTFGSGTRLTVV.

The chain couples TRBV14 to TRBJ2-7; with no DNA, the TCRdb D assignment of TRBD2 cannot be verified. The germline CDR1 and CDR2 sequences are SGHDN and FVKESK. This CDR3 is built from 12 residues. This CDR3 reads CASSQGWHEQYF.

The CDR3 is CSVEAGGDQPQHF. The V and J genes are TRBV29-1 and TRBJ1-5; TCRdb calls TRBD1, which cannot be checked without DNA. This CDR3 region has 13 residues. Germline CDR1 is SQVTM and CDR2 is ANQGSEA.

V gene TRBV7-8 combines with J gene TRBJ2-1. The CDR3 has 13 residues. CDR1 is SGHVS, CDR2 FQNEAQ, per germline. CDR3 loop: CASTPDDYNEQFF. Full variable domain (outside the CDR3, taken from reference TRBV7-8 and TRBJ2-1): GAGVSQSPRYKVAKRGQDVALRCDPISGHVSLFWYQQALGQGPEFLTYFQNEAQLDKSGLPSDRFFAERPEGSVSTLKIQRTQQEDSAVYLCASTPDDYNEQFFGPGTRLTVL.

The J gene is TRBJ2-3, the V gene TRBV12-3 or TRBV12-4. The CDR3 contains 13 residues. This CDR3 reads CASRDGSTDTQYF.

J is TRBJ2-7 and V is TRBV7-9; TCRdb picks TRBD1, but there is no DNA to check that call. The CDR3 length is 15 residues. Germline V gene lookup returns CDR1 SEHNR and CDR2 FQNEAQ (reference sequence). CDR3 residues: CASSMPGQGAYEQYF.

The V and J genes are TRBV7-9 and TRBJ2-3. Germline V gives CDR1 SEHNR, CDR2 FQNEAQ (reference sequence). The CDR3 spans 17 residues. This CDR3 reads CASSFLIRLEDKDTQYF.

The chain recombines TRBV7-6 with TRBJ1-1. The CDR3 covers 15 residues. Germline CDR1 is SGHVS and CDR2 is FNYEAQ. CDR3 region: CASSLEARANTEAFF.

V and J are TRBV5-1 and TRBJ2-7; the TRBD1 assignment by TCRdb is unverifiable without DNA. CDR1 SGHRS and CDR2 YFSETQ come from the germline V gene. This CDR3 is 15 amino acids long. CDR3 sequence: CASSLEGTVAYEQYF.

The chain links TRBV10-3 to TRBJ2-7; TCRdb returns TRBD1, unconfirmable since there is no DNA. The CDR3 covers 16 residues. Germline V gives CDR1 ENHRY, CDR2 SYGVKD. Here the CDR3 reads CAISDFSGTLFYEQYF.

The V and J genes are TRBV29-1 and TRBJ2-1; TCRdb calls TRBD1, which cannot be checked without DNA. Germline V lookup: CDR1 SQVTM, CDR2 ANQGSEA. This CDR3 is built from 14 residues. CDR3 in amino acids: CSVGAGGRDNEQFF.

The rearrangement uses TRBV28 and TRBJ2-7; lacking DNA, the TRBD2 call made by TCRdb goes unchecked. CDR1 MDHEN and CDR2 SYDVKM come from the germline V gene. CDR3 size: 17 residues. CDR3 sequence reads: CASTKTFEAGVDPEQYF.

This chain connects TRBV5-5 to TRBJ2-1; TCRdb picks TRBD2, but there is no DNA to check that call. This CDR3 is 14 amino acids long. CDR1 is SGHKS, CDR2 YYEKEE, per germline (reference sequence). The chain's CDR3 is CASSLVGQGHEQFF. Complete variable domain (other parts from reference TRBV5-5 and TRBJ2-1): DAGVTQSPTHLIKTRGQQVTLRCSPISGHKSVSWYQQVLGQGPQFIFQYYEKEERGRGNFPDRFSARQFPNYSSELNVNALLLGDSALYLCASSLVGQGHEQFFGPGTRLTVL.

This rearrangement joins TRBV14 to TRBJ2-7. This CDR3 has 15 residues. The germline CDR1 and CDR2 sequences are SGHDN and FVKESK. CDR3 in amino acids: CASSKELTAAYEQYF.

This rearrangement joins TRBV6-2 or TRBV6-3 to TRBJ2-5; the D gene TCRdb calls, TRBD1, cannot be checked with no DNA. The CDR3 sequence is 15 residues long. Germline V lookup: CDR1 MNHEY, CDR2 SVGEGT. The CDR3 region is CASTQLQGREETQYF.

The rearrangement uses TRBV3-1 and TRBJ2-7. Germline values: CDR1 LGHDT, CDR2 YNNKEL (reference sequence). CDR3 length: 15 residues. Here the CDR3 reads CASSQGQSRGYEQYF.

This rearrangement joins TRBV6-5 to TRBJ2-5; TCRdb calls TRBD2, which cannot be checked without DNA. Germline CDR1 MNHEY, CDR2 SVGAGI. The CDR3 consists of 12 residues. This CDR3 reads CATSAGEETQYF.

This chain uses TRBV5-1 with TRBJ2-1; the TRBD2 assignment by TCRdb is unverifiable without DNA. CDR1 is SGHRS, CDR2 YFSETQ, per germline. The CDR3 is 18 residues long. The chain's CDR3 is CASSFGLAGGVLYNEQFF.